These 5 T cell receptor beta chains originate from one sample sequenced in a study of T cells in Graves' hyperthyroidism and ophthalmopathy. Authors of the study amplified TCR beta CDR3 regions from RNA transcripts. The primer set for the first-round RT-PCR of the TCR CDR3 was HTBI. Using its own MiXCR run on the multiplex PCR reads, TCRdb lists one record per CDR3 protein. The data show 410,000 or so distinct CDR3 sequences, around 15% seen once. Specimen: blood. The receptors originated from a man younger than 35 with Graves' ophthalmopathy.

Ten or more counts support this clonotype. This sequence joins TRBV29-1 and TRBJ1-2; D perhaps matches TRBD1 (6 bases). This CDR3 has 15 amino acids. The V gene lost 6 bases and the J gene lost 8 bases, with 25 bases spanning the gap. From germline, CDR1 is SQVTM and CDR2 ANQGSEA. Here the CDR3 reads CSVSRDTGRNLGYTF. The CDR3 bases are TGCAGCGTCAGCCGGGACACGGGGAGAAACTTGGGCTACACCTTC.

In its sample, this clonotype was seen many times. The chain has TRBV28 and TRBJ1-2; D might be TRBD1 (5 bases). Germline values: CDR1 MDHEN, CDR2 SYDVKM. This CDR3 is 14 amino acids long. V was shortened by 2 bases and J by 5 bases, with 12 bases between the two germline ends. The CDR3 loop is CASSLPGRTYGYTF. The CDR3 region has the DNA TGTGCCAGCAGTTTACCGGGACGAACTTATGGCTACACCTTC.

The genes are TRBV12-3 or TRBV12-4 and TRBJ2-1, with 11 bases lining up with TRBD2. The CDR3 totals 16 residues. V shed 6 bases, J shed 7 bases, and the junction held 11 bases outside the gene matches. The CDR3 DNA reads TGTGCCAGCAGCCCAAGACTAGCGGGAAGGGGAAATGAGCAGTTCTTC. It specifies CASSPRLAGRGNEQFF.

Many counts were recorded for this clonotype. This chain's CDR3 is CASRTGTGTDTQYF. CDR3 sequence (DNA): TGTGCCAGCAGAACCGGGACGGGCACAGATACGCAGTATTTT. This sequence joins TRBV12-3 or TRBV12-4 and TRBJ2-3; D may be TRBD1 or TRBD2 (5 bases each). Trimming took 6 bases from V and 1 from J, leaving 11 bases between them. This CDR3 region has 14 residues.

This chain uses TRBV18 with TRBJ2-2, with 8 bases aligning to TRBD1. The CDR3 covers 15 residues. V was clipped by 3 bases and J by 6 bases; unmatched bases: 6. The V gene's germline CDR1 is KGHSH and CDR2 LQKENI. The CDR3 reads CASSPIAGGSGELFF. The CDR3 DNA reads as TGTGCCAGCTCACCGATCGCAGGGGGCTCCGGGGAGCTGTTTTTT.